Below are 22 T cell receptor beta chains sequenced from a single sample in a study of T cell responses to AZD1222 COVID-19 vaccine. The method was immunoSEQ multiplex PCR; TCRdb's version includes in-frame clones alone and lacks a portion of them. The sample shows about 170,000 clones, about 83% of them seen only once. Source: peripheral blood, taken 28 days after the second AZD1222 dose. The receptors here all came from an adult who received the AZD1222 COVID-19 vaccine.

This clone appeared once. J is TRBJ2-1 and V is TRBV4-1, with TRBD1 matching over 8 bases. The germline V gene encodes CDR1 MGHRA and CDR2 YSYEKL. Trimming removed 1 base from V and 2 bases from J; junction bases left unmatched: 10. The CDR3 contains 18 residues. CDR3 bases: TGCGCCAGCAGCCAAGCAAACACACCAGGGGGCGCCTACAATGAGCAGTTCTTC. It encodes CASSQANTPGGAYNEQFF.

This clone is a singleton in its sample. This chain links TRBV14 with TRBJ2-7; D gene uncertain. Germline lookup yields CDR1 SGHDN and CDR2 FVKESK. The V end lost 1 base, the J end lost 4 bases, and 11 bases lay between the germline ends. The CDR3 spans 14 residues. CDR3 sequence: CASSQVAGPYEQYF. CDR3 nucleotide sequence: TGTGCCAGCAGCCAAGTTGCCGGGCCTTACGAGCAGTACTTC.

The chain joins TRBV25-1 to TRBJ2-1; the match to TRBD1 covers 7 bases. The CDR3 sequence is 13 residues long. From germline, CDR1 is MGHDK and CDR2 SYGVNS. V was pared by 8 bases and J by 4 bases, with 5 bases of the junction left unmatched. The CDR3 here is CASLRDSYNEQFF. Written as DNA, the CDR3 is TGTGCCAGCCTCCGGGACAGTTACAATGAGCAGTTCTTC. Full variable domain (outside the CDR3, taken from reference TRBV25-1 and TRBJ2-1): EADIYQTPRYLVIGTGKKITLECSQTMGHDKMYWYQQDPGMELHLIHYSYGVNSTEKGDLSSESTVSRIRTEHFPLTLESARPSHTSQYLCASLRDSYNEQFFGPGTRLTVL.

The V and J genes are TRBV14 and TRBJ2-7; D is undetermined. This CDR3 spans 14 amino acids. Trimming removed 2 bases at V and 3 bases at J, with 11 bases between. CDR1 SGHDN and CDR2 FVKESK come from the germline V gene. CDR3 protein: CASSQSRSFYEQYF. CDR3 bases: TGTGCCAGCAGCCAAAGCAGGTCTTTCTACGAGCAGTACTTC.

This clone was observed a single time. The chain is built from TRBV18 and TRBJ1-6, with a possible D match to TRBD1 (5 bases). Trimming removed 3 bases at V and 8 bases at J, with 8 bases between. This CDR3 has 13 amino acids. Germline-derived CDR1 and CDR2 are KGHSH and LQKENI. CDR3 loop: CASSPGRDSPLHF. CDR3 nucleotide sequence: TGTGCCAGCTCACCGGGACGGGATTCACCCCTCCACTTT. The full variable domain, in which reference TRBV18 and TRBJ1-6 provide the parts outside the CDR3, is NAGVMQNPRHLVRRRGQEARLRCSPMKGHSHVYWYRQLPEEGLKFMVYLQKENIIDESGMPKERFSAEFPKEGPSILRIQQVVRGDSAAYFCASSPGRDSPLHFGNGTRLTVT.

The chain recombines TRBV7-8 with TRBJ1-3; D unresolved. The CDR3 length is 15 residues. CDR1 is SGHVS, CDR2 FQNEAQ, per germline. V shed 0 bases and J shed 1 base, with 7 bases lying between them. The CDR3 protein is CASSLALDSGNTIYF. The CDR3 bases are TGTGCCAGCAGCTTAGCGCTCGATTCTGGAAACACCATATATTTT.

For the CDR3, the DNA is TGTGCCAGCAGCCAACAGGGAAACGTCCAGGAGACCCAGTACTTC. It encodes CASSQQGNVQETQYF. The chain recombines TRBV3-1 (or the pseudogene TRBV3-2) with TRBJ2-5, with a weak D call TRBD1 (5 bases). This CDR3 is built from 15 residues. Trimming pared 2 bases from V and 5 bases from J, leaving 15 bases between. Germline V gene data show CDR1 as LGHDT and CDR2 as YNNKEL (reference sequence).

CDR3 protein: CSASGDLDRDRAIYGYTF. For the CDR3, the DNA is TGCAGTGCTAGTGGGGATCTAGACCGGGACAGGGCGATATATGGCTACACCTTC. The V gene is TRBV20-1, the J gene TRBJ1-2; TRBD1 matches at 9 bases. V was pared by 3 bases and J by 5 bases, with 19 bases of the junction left unmatched. In germline, CDR1 is DFQATT, CDR2 SNEGSKA (reference sequence). There are 18 residues in the CDR3.

The count of this clone is one. The chain couples TRBV6-2 or TRBV6-3 to TRBJ2-3; D is ambiguous. Trimming stripped 4 bases from V and 4 bases from J, with 15 bases between. Germline CDR1 is MNHEY and CDR2 is SVGEGT. The CDR3 is made up of 15 amino acids. CDR3 nucleotides: TGTGCCAGCAGTTCCGTCTCCGTGGTGCCAGATACGCAGTATTTT. Translating it yields CASSSVSVVPDTQYF.

The CDR3 DNA is TGCGCCAGCAGCTTGGATTGGGGGAGCTCCTATAATTCACCCCTCCACTTT. This encodes CASSLDWGSSYNSPLHF. V gene TRBV5-1 combines with J gene TRBJ1-6, with D perhaps matching TRBD1 (5 bases). Between the trimmed V and J ends, which lost 0 bases and 0 bases, there was a span of 10 bases. CDR3 length equals 17 residues. Germline-derived CDR1 and CDR2 are SGHRS and YFSETQ.

This clone was counted between two and nine times. V and J are TRBV18 and TRBJ1-4, with D possibly TRBD1 on 6 matching bases. The V end lost 2 bases, the J end lost 7 bases, and 14 bases lay between the germline ends. The CDR3 is made up of 15 amino acids. CDR1 is KGHSH, CDR2 LQKENI, per germline. CDR3 in DNA: TGTGCCAGCTCACCAAATTCTCGAGGGGGTGAAAAACTGTTTTTT. It translates to CASSPNSRGGEKLFF.

This chain connects TRBV14 to TRBJ1-1, with no clear D. Deletions cut 2 bases from V and 5 bases from J, with 12 bases between. This CDR3 is built from 14 residues. The germline CDR1 and CDR2 sequences are SGHDN and FVKESK. The CDR3 region is CASSQYEGGTEAFF. The CDR3 DNA follows: TGTGCCAGCAGCCAATATGAGGGCGGGACTGAAGCTTTCTTT.

This chain connects TRBV6-1 to TRBJ1-2, with 8 nucleotides matching TRBD1. This CDR3 is built from 13 residues. V was clipped by 3 bases and J by 7 bases; unmatched bases: 4. Looked up from germline, CDR1 is MNHNS and CDR2 is SASEGT. The CDR3 bases are TGTGCCAGCAGTGAGACAGGGGCTAGTGGCTACACCTTC. Protein product: CASSETGASGYTF.

The chain joins TRBV11-2 to TRBJ1-4; D is ambiguous. Germline V gives CDR1 SGHAT, CDR2 FQNNGV. The V end was cut by 5 bases, the J end by 0 bases, with 19 bases between. The CDR3 has 18 amino acids. This chain's CDR3 is CASSLPRRERTTNEKLFF. The CDR3 nucleotides are TGTGCCAGCAGCCTACCCCGGAGGGAGAGAACAACTAATGAAAAACTGTTTTTT.

CDR3 sequence: CASSAGGLDQPQHF. The CDR3 DNA follows: TGTGCCAGCAGCGCAGGGGGACTGGATCAGCCCCAGCATTTT. This chain joins TRBV7-9 and TRBJ1-5; 7 nucleotides agree with TRBD1. The CDR3 is made up of 14 amino acids. Germline lookup yields CDR1 SEHNR and CDR2 FQNEAQ (reference sequence). V lost 5 bases and J lost 5; bases outside the gene matches: 6.

The chain recombines TRBV5-1 with TRBJ2-1, with a tentative D call TRBD2 (5 bases). Germline assignment: CDR1 SGHRS and CDR2 YFSETQ. V lost 5 bases and J 0 bases, leaving 15 bases between the germline ends. This CDR3 is 16 amino acids long. CDR3 sequence (DNA): TGCGCCAGCAGATCGGGGTCCTTAAGCTCCTACAATGAGCAGTTCTTC. This sequence encodes CASRSGSLSSYNEQFF.

The rearrangement links TRBV9 to TRBJ1-1, with D perhaps TRBD1 (5 bases). This CDR3 contains 14 residues. Germline values: CDR1 SGDLS, CDR2 YYNGEE. V lost 5 bases to trimming and J lost 0 bases, with 11 bases between them. CDR3 amino acids: CASSPLGLNTEAFF. CDR3 nucleotides: TGTGCCAGCAGTCCCCTGGGGCTGAACACTGAAGCTTTCTTT.

This sequence joins TRBV13 and TRBJ2-3; 8 nucleotides align to TRBD2. The germline gives CDR1 PRHDT, CDR2 FYEKMQ (reference sequence). This CDR3 comprises 13 residues. The V gene end was trimmed by 5 bases and the J gene end by 3 bases; junction bases not matched to a gene: 1. CDR3: CASSGTSTDTQYF. The CDR3 DNA reads as TGTGCCAGCAGCGGGACTAGTACAGATACGCAGTATTTT.

The gene calls are TRBV6-4 and TRBJ1-2, with D unresolved. Germline-derived CDR1 and CDR2 are MRHNA and SNTAGT. V gave up 3 bases and J gave up 3 bases, with 14 bases separating them. This CDR3 has 15 amino acids. CDR3 DNA sequence: TGTGCCAGCAGTGAAAGTATTGAAGTTGACTATGGCTACACCTTC. Protein product: CASSESIEVDYGYTF.

CDR3 in amino acids: CASSQGWGSEQYF. DNA for the CDR3: TGCGCCAGCAGCCAAGGATGGGGGAGCGAGCAGTACTTC. The chain employs TRBV4-3 and TRBJ2-7; perhaps D is TRBD1 or TRBD2 (5 bases each). V was cut by 1 base and J by 6 bases, with 10 bases left in between. The length of the CDR3 is 13 residues. The V gene's germline CDR1 is LGHNA and CDR2 YSLEER.

This clone appeared once. CDR3 in DNA: TGCGCCAGCAGCTTGGGTTTTGGGGAATTCTATGGCTACACCTTC. Protein: CASSLGFGEFYGYTF. The V gene is TRBV5-1, the J gene TRBJ1-2; D is ambiguous. CDR1 is SGHRS, CDR2 YFSETQ, per germline. CDR3 size: 15 residues. V was cut by 0 bases and J by 4 bases, with 13 bases left in between.

The V call is TRBV18, the J call TRBJ1-1, with 11 bases matching TRBD1. Germline V lookup: CDR1 KGHSH, CDR2 LQKENI. V was pared by 4 bases and J by 0 bases, with 10 bases of the junction left unmatched. The CDR3 contains 18 residues. As DNA, the CDR3 is TGTGCCAGCTCACGATCCGGGACAGGGGGAGTAGTGAACACTGAAGCTTTCTTT. It specifies CASSRSGTGGVVNTEAFF.